This T cell receptor beta chain was captured by sequencing in a study of molecular identifiers for immune sequencing clone quantification. Study outcomes and limitations: Clones with over 20 RNA copies captured over 99% of effector molecules but under 1% of naive ones.

Via MiXCR, TCRdb re-called the PCR reads, giving one row per CDR3 protein. The sample holds about 320,000 distinct CDR3 sequences, over 20% seen once. The CDR3 sequence is 13 residues long. Germline V CDR1 and CDR2: SGDLS, YYNGEE. V lost 0 bases and J 4 bases, leaving 7 bases between the germline ends. There are a few counts of this clonotype. The antigen remains undetermined. Given a much more abundant clone one base away, this may be a read error. This sequence originates from a human donor in good health. Some libraries in this study had Jurkat cell RNA spiked in. The sample comprised naive CD8+ T cells from blood, with Jurkat cell RNA spiked in. Documented subset: FACS-sorted CD8+CD4-CCR7+CD45RA+ naive T cells. V and J are TRBV9 and TRBJ1-1, with D unclear. The CDR3 here is CASSVAQSTEAFF. The CDR3 DNA reads TGTGCCAGCAGCGTAGCACAGAGCACTGAAGCTTTCTTT.